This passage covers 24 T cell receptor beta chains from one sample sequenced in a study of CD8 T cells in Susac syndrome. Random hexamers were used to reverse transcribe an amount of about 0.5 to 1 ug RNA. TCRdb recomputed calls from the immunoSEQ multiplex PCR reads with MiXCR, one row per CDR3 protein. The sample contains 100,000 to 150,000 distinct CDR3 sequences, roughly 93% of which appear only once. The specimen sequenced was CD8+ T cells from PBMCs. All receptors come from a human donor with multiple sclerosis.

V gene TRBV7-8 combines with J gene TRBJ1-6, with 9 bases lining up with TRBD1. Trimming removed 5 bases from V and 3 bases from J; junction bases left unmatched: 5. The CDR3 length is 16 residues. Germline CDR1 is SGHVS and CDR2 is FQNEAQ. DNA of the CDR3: TGTGCCAGCAGCACCCAGACAGGGGGCTATAATTCACCCCTCCACTTT. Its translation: CASSTQTGGYNSPLHF.

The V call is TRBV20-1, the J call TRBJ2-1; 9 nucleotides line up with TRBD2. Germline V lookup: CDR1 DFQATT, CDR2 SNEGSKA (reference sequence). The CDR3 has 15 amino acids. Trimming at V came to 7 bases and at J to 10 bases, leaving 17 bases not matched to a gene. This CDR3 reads CSGEDAGTSKPEQFF. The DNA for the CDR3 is TGCAGTGGGGAGGACGCCGGGACTAGCAAGCCCGAGCAGTTCTTC.

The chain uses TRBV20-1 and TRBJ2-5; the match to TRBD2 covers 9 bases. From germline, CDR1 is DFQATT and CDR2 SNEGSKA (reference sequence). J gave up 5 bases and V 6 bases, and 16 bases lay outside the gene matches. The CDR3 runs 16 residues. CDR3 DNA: TGCAGTGCCCAGCAGGCTAGCGGGGAAGGTCGGGAGACCCAGTACTTC. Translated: CSAQQASGEGRETQYF.

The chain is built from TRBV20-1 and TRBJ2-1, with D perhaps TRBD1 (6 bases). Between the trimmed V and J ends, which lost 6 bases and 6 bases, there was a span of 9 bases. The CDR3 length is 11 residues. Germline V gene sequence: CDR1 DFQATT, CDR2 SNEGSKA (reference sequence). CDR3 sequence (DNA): TGCAGTGCAACGACAGGCAATGAGCAGTTCTTC. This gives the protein CSATTGNEQFF.

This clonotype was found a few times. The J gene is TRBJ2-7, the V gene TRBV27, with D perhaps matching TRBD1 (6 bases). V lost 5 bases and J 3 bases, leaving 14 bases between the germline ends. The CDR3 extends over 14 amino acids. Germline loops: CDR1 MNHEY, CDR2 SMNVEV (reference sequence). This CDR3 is CASSNPRQVYEQYF. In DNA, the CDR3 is TGTGCCAGCAGTAACCCCCGACAGGTCTACGAGCAGTACTTC.

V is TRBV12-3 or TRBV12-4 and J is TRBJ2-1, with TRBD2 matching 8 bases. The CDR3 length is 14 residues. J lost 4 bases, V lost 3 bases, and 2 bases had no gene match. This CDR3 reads CASSLGLGYNEQFF. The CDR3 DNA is TGTGCCAGCAGTTTGGGACTAGGATACAATGAGCAGTTCTTC.

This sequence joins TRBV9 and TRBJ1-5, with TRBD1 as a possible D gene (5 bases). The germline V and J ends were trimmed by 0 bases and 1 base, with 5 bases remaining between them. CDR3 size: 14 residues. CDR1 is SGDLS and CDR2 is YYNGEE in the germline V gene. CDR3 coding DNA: TGTGCCAGCAGCGTAGAGGGGAGCAATCAGCCCCAGCATTTT. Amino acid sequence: CASSVEGSNQPQHF.

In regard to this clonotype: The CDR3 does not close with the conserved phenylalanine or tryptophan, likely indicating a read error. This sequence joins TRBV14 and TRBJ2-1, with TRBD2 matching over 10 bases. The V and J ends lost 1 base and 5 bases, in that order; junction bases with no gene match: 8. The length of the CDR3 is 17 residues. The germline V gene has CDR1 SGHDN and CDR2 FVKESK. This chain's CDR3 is CASSQVERGGLNNEQFL. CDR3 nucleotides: TGTGCCAGCAGCCAAGTTGAGCGGGGGGGCCTCAACAATGAGCAGTTCCTC.

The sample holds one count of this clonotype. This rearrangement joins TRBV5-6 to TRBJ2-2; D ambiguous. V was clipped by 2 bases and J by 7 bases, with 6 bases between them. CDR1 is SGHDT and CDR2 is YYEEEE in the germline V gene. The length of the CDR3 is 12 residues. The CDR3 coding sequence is TGTGCCAGCAGCTTACAAGGCGGGGAGCTGTTTTTT. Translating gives CASSLQGGELFF.

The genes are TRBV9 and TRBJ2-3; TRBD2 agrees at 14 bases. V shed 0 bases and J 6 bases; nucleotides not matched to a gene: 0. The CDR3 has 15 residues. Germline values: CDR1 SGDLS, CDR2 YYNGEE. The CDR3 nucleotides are TGTGCCAGCAGCGTAGGACTAGCGGGGGGGGATACGCAGTATTTT. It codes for CASSVGLAGGDTQYF.

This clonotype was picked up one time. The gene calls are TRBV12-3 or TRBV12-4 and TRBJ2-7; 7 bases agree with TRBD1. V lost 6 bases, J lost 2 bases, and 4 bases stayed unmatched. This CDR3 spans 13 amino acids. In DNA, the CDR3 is TGTGCCAGCAGCACGGGACAGCCCTACGAGCAGTACTTC. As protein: CASSTGQPYEQYF.

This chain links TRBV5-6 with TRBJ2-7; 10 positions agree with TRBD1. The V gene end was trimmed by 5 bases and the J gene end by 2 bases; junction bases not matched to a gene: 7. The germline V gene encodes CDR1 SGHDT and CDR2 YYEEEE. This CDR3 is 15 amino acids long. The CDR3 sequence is CASRDTGTGAYEQYV. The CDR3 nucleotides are TGTGCCAGCAGGGATACCGGGACAGGGGCCTACGAGCAGTACGTC.

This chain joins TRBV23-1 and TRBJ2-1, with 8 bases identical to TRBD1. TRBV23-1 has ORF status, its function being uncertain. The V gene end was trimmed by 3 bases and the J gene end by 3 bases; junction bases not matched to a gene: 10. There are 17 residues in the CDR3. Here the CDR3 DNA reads TGCGCCAGCAGTCAGACTAAAAGGACAGGGATCTACAATGAGCAGTTCTTC. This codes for CASSQTKRTGIYNEQFF.

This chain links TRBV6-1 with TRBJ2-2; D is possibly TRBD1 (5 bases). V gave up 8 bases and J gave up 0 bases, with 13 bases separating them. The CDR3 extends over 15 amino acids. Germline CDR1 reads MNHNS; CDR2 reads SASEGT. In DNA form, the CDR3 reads TGTGCCAGCGGGGAAGACAGACCGAACACCGGGGAGCTGTTTTTT. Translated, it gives CASGEDRPNTGELFF.

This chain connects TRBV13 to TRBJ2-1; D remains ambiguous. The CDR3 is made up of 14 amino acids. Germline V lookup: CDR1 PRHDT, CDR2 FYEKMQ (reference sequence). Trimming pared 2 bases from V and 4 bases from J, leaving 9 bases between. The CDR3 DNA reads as TGTGCCAGCAGCTTACGCGCCCGATACAATGAGCAGTTCTTC. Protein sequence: CASSLRARYNEQFF.

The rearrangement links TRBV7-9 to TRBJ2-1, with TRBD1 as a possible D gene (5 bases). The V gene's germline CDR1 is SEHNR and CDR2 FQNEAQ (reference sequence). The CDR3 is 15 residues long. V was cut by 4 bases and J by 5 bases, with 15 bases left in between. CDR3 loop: CASSSRATANNEQFF. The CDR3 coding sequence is TGTGCCAGCAGCTCCAGGGCTACTGCGAACAATGAGCAGTTCTTC.

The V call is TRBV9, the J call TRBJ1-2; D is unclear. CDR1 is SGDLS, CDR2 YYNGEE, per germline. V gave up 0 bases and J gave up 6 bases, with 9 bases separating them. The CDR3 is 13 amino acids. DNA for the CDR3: TGTGCCAGCAGCGTAGCCCAGAACCATGGCTACACCTTC. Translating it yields CASSVAQNHGYTF.

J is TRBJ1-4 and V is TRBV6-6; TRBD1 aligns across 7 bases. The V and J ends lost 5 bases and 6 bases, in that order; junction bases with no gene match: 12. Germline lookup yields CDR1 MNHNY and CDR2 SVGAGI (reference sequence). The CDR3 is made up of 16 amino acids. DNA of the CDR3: TGTGCCAGCAGTCCGAGACCCGACAGGGCGGATGAAAAACTGTTTTTT. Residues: CASSPRPDRADEKLFF.

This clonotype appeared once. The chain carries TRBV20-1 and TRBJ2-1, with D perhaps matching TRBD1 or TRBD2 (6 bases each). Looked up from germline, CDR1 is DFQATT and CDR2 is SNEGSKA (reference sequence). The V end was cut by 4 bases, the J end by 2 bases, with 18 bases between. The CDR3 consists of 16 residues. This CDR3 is CSAKVYEGGPYNEQFF. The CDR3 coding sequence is TGCAGTGCTAAAGTATACGAGGGGGGTCCCTACAATGAGCAGTTCTTC.

The CDR3 spells CASSQAAPGNTGELFF. The DNA of the CDR3 is TGTGCCAGCAGCCAAGCAGCGCCCGGGAACACCGGGGAGCTGTTTTTT. The chain combines TRBV14 with TRBJ2-2; D call uncertain. The CDR3 spans 16 residues. Trimming stripped 1 base from V and 1 base from J, with 10 bases between. From germline, CDR1 is SGHDN and CDR2 FVKESK. The entire variable domain, with the rest obtained from reference TRBV14 and TRBJ2-2, is as follows: EAGVTQFPSHSVIEKGQTVTLRCDPISGHDNLYWYRRVMGKEIKFLLHFVKESKQDESGMPNNRFLAERTGGTYSTLKVQPAELEDSGVYFCASSQAAPGNTGELFFGEGSRLTVL.

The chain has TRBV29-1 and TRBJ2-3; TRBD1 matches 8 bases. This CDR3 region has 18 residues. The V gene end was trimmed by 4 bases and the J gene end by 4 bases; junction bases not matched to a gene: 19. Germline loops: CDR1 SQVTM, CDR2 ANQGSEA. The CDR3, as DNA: TGCAGCGTTGCAGGACCAAAAACTGACAGGGGAAGGGCAGATACGCAGTATTTT. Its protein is CSVAGPKTDRGRADTQYF.

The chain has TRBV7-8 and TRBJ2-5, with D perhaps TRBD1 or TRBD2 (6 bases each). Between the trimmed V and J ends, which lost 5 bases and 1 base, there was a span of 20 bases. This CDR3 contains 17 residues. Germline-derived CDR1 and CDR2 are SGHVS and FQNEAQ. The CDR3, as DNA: TGTGCCAGCAGCATAGGTTACCGGGGGCCGCTCCAAGAGACCCAGTACTTC. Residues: CASSIGYRGPLQETQYF.

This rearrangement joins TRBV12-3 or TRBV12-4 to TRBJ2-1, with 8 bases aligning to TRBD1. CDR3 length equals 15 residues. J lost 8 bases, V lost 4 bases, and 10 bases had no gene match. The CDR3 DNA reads TGTGCCAGCAGTTCCGGACAGGGTGAGGTATATGAGCAGTTCTTC. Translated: CASSSGQGEVYEQFF.

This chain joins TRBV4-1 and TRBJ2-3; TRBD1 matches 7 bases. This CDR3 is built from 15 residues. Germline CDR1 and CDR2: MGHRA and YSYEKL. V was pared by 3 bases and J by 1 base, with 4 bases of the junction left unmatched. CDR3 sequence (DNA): TGCGCCAGCAGCCAGACCCAGGGGGGCACAGATACGCAGTATTTT. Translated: CASSQTQGGTDTQYF.